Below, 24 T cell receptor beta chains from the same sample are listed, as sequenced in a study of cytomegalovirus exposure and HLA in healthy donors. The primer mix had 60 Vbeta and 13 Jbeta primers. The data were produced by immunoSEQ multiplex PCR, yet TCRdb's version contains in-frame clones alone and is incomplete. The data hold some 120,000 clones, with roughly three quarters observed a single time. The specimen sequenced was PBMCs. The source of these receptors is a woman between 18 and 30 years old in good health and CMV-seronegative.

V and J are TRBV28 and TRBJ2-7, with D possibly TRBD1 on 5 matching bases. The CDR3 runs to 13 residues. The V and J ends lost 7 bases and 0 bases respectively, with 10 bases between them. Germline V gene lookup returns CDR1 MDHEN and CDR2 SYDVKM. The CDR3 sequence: CASNFDSSYEQYF. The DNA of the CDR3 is TGTGCCAGCAATTTCGACAGCTCCTACGAGCAGTACTTC.

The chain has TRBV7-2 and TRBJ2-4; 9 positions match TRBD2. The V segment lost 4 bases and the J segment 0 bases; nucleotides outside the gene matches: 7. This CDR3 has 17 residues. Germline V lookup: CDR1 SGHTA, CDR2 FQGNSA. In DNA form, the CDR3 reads TGTGCCAGCAGCTATGGGAGCGGGGGGTTAGCCAAAAACATTCAGTACTTC. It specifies CASSYGSGGLAKNIQYF.

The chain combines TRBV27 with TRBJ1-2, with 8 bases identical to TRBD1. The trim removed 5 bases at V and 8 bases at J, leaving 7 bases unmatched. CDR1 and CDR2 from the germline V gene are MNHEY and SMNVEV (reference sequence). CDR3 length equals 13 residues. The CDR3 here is CASSTNRGEGYTF. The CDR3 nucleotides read TGTGCCAGCAGTACCAACAGGGGGGAGGGCTACACCTTC.

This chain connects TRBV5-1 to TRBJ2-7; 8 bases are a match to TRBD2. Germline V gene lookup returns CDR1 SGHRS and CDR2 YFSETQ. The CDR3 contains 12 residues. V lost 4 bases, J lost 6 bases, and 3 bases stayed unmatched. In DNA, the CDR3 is TGCGCCAGCAGCCCGGCGGGGGGCGAGCAGTACTTC. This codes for CASSPAGGEQYF. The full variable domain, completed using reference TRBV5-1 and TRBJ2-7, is KAGVTQTPRYLIKTRGQQVTLSCSPISGHRSVSWYQQTPGQGLQFLFEYFSETQRNKGNFPGRFSGRQFSNSRSEMNVSTLELGDSALYLCASSPAGGEQYFGPGTRLTVT.

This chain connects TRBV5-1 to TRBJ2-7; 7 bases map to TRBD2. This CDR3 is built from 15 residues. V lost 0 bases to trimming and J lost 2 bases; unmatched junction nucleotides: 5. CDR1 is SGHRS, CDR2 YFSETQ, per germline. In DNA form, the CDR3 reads TGCGCCAGCAGCTTGGGAAGCGGGGTGACCTACGAGCAGTACTTC. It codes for CASSLGSGVTYEQYF.

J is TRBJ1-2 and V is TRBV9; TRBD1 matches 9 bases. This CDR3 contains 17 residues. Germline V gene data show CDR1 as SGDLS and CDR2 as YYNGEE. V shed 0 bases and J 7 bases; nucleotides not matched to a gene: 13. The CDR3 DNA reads TGTGCCAGCAGCGTAGCAGACAGGGGGGGTGATTCGCGTGGCTACACCTTC. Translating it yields CASSVADRGGDSRGYTF.

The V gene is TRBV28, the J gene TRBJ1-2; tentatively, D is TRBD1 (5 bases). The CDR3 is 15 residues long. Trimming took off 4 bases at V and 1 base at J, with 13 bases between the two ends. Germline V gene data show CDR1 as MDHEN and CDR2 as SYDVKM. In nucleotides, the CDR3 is TGTGCCAGCAGTTCCTACAGGCCCCTTAACTATGGCTACACCTTC. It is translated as CASSSYRPLNYGYTF.

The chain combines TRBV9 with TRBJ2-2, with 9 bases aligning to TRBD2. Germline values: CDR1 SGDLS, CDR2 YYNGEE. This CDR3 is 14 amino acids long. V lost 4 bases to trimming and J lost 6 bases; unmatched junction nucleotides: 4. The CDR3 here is CASSRTSDSGELFF. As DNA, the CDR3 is TGTGCCAGCAGCCGGACTAGCGATTCCGGGGAGCTGTTTTTT.

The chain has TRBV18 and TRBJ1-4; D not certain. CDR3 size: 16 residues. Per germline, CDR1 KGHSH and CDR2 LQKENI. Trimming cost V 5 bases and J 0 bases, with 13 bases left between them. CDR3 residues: CASSRGSQATNEKLFF. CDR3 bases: TGTGCCAGCTCAAGAGGGTCCCAAGCAACTAATGAAAAACTGTTTTTT.

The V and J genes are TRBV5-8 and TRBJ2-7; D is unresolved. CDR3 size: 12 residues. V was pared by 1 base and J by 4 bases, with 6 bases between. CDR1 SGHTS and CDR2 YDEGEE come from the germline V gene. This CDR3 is CASSLSRYEQYF. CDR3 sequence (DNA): TGTGCCAGCAGCTTGTCCAGATACGAGCAGTACTTC. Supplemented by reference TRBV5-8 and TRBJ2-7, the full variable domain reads EAGVTQSPTHLIKTRGQQATLRCSPISGHTSVYWYQQALGLGLQFLLWYDEGEERNRGNFPPRFSGRQFPNYSSELNVNALELEDSALYLCASSLSRYEQYFGPGTRLTVT.

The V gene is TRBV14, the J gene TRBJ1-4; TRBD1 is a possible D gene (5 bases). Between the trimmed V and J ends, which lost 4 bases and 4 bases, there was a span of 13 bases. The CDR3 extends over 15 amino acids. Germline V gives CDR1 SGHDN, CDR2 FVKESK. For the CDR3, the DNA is TGTGCCAGCAGCCCGATCGCGGGGCTTAATGAAAAACTGTTTTTT. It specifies CASSPIAGLNEKLFF.

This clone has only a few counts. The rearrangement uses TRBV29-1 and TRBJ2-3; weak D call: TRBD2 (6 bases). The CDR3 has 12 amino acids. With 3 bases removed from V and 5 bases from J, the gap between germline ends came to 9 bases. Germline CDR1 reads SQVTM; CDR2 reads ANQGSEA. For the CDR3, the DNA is TGCAGCGTTGACTACGGGGGAGATACGCAGTATTTT. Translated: CSVDYGGDTQYF.

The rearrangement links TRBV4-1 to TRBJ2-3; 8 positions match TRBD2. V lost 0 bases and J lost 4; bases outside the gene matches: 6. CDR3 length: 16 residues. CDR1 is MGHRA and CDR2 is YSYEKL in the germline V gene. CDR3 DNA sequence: TGCGCCAGCAGCCAAGATGGCCGGGGGGGCCCAGATACGCAGTATTTT. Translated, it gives CASSQDGRGGPDTQYF.

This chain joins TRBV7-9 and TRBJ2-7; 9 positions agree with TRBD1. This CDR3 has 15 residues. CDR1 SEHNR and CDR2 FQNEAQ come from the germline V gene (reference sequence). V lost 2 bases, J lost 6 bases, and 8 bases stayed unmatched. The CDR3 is CASSLFETGGLEQYF. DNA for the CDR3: TGTGCCAGCAGCTTATTTGAGACAGGGGGACTCGAGCAGTACTTC.

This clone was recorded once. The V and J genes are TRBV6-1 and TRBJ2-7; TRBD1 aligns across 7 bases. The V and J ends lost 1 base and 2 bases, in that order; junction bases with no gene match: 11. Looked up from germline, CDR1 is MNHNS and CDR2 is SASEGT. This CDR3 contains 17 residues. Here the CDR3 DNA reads TGTGCCAGCAGTGAAGAGGTGTTCAAGACAGGGCCCTACGAGCAGTACTTC. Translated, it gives CASSEEVFKTGPYEQYF.

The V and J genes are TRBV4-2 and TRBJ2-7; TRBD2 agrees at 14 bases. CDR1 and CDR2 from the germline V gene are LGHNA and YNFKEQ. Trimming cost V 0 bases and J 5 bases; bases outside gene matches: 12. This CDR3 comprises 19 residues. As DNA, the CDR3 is TGTGCCAGCAGCCAAGAGGACGGGACTAGCGGGGGCCCCCCGGACGAGCAGTACTTC. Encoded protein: CASSQEDGTSGGPPDEQYF.

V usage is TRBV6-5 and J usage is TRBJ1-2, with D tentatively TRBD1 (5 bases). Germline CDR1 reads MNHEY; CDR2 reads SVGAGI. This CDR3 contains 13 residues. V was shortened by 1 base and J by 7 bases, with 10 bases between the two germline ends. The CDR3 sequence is CASSYWGASGYTF. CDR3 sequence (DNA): TGTGCCAGCAGTTACTGGGGCGCTTCTGGCTACACCTTC.

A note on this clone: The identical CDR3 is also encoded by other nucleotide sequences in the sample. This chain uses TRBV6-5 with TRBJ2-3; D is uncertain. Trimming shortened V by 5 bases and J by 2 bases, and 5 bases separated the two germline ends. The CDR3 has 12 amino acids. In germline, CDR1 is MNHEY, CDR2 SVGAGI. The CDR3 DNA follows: TGTGCCAGCAGTCAGTCCACAGATACGCAGTATTTT. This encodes CASSQSTDTQYF.

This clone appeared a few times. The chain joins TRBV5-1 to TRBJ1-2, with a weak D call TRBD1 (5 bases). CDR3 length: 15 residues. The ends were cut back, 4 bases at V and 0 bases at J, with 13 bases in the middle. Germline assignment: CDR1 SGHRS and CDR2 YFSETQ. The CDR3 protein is CASSLPEGTNYGYTF. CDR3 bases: TGCGCCAGCAGCCTGCCGGAGGGGACTAACTATGGCTACACCTTC. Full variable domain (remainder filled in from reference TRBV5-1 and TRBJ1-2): KAGVTQTPRYLIKTRGQQVTLSCSPISGHRSVSWYQQTPGQGLQFLFEYFSETQRNKGNFPGRFSGRQFSNSRSEMNVSTLELGDSALYLCASSLPEGTNYGYTFGSGTRLTVV.

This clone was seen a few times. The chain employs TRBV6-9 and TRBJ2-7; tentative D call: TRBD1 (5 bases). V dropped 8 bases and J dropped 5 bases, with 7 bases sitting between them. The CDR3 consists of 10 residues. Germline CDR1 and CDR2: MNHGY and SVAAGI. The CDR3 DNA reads TGTGCCAGCCCAGGGCACGAGCAGTACTTC. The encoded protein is CASPGHEQYF.

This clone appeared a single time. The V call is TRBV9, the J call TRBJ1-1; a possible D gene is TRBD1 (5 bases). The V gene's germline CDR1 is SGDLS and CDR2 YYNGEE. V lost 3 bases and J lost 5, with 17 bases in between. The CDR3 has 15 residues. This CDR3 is CASSDGLGGTTEAFF. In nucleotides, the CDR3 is TGTGCCAGCAGCGATGGACTCGGGGGGACGACTGAAGCTTTCTTT.

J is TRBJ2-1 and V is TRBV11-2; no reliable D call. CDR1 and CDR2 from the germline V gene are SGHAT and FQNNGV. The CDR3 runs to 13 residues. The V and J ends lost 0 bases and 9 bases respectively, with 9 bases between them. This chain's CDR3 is CASSLDRSVEQFF. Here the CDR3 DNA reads TGTGCCAGCAGCTTAGACAGGTCGGTTGAGCAGTTCTTC.

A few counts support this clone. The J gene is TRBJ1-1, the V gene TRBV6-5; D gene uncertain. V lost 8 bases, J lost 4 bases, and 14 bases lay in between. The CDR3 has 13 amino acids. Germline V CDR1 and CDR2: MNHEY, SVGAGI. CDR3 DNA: TGTGCCAGCGTAGGAGGAACCCGCACTGAAGCTTTCTTT. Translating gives CASVGGTRTEAFF.

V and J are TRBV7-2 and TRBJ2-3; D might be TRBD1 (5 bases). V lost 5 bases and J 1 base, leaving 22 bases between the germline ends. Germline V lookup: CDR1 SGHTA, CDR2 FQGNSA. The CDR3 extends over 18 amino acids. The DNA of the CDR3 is TGTGCCAGCAGCGCGGTGGGGCAGCTCCGAGGACGCACAGATACGCAGTATTTT. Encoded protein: CASSAVGQLRGRTDTQYF.